This T cell receptor (beta chain) was sequenced during a study of T cell clonotyping in hematopoietic cell transplantation. This CDR3 has 13 amino acids. Trimming shortened V by 3 bases and J by 7 bases, and 7 bases separated the two germline ends. In germline, CDR1 is SGHTA, CDR2 FQGNSA. Libraries were prepared by immunoSEQ multiplex PCR; TCRdb keeps only in-frame clonotypes and omits some of them. Of around 28,000 clones in the sample, about 93% were seen once. As to time point: recipient sample about 28 days before transplant, after cytoreduction. V and J are TRBV7-2 and TRBJ1-6; the D is unclear. The sample in question was peripheral blood mononuclear cells, obtained before stem cell transplant. The clonotype was recovered from a man between 50 and 59 years old with acute myeloid leukemia. Some clones in this sample may be carry-over from other donors' samples. CDR3 protein: CASSFDLNSPLHF. The DNA for the CDR3 is TGTGCCAGCAGCTTCGATTTGAATTCACCCCTCCACTTT. The full variable domain, with the rest looked up from reference TRBV7-2 and TRBJ1-6, is GAGVSQSPSNKVTEKGKDVELRCDPISGHTALYWYRQSLGQGLEFLIYFQGNSAPDKSGLPSDRFSAERTGGSVSTLTIQRTQQEDSAVYLCASSFDLNSPLHFGNGTRLTVT.